The sequence of this T cell receptor beta chain was determined in a study of shared clonotypes between healthy human individuals (dated by TCRdb to about 2020). General notes on the study: A couple of women and a few men aged 18 to 49 years were included in the cohort. For each donor, CD4 naive and CD4 memory were each run on three plates, CD8 naive on two plates, and CD8 memory on one plate. The study deeply sequenced blood TCR repertoires of several healthy adults to estimate repertoire size and the extent of clonotype sharing between individuals. To increase sequencing depth and limit assay-specific biases, different laboratories used diverse techniques to prepare libraries and sequence TCR repertoires. Each donor's leukapheresis produced roughly between roughly 0.85 and 9.5 billion PBMCs. The paper's findings and limits, for the study overall: Because the study included only a small number of donors, the genetic and exposure-history diversity represented was limited. Estimated clonotype richness was generally larger for naive than for memory subsets. Compared with non-shared clonotypes, the clonotypes found in all four sorted-subset donors had higher generation probabilities. Sampling was restricted to blood, and TCR repertoires in tissue are likely to differ from TCR repertoires in blood. Sharing across several donors was observed for about 5% of naive CD4, about 3.2% of naive CD8, 2% to 2.5% of memory CD4, and about 0.38% of memory CD8 clonotypes. Even with the large sequencing depth, rarefaction of the sorted-subset datasets indicated that sequencing was incomplete. Based on pairwise subsampling, the degree of clonotype sharing among donors was expected to be affected by sequencing depth.

The CDR3, from cysteine to phenylalanine, totals 16 residues. The sequence is cut down to CDR3 DNA, 48 bases in frame from base 1. A distance of 16 bases separates the germline ends of V and J, which lose 7 bases and 0 bases respectively. In the germline V gene (reference sequence), CDR1 corresponds to LNHDA and CDR2 to SQIVND. Notes on this clone: The antigen it binds to is not known. Per-nucleotide qualities are absent, and no much larger clonotype sits a single base away.

Using the deep immunoSEQ assay, multiplex PCR amplified TCR CDR3 regions from genomic DNA. Genomic DNA extracted from each cell subset was distributed evenly over all wells of several immunoSEQ 96-well plates, and each plate served as one replicate. For sorted subsets, about 210 ng of genomic DNA, equivalent to roughly 33,000 T cell genomes, went into each replicate PCR. The purified libraries were quantified using a Qubit 3.0 fluorometer, sized with a Bioanalyzer 2100, and then quantified again using the KAPA Library Quantification kit. Each immunoSEQ 96-well plate was sequenced on its own single-read 150-cycle Illumina NextSeq 550 flow cell. The study's processing was this. The immunoSEQ output contained only junctional sequences without quality scores, so filtering could not match that applied to full-length reads. Sequences were annotated with PyIR, a Python wrapper for IgBLAST v1.9, and V/J genes and CDR3 were assigned using IMGT germline references. Reads were removed for weak V/J assignments (E-value above 1e-6), missing CDR3, stop codons, out-of-frame junctions, or ambiguous translated residues. V3J clonotypes were defined by identical inferred V gene, J gene, and CDR3 amino acid sequence. Percentage overlap between repertoires was computed as shared unique clonotypes divided by the size of the smaller repertoire. Three approaches were used to assess repertoire richness: RTK rarefaction, the Chao1 estimator, and Recon v2.1 estimates of unobserved clonotypes. For all TCRbeta clonotypes obtained by the gDNA method from several donors, generation probabilities were computed with OLGA. TCRdb took this table from immuneACCESS and kept in-frame rearrangements with V and J called. Such tables lack part of the clones; where checked against another copy, unresolved V genes explain under half of the gap, and the rest is unexplained. That table gives V, J and clone size, and the DNA gave D and trimming. This sample lists about 2 million clones; 90% to 95% were detected once. The top ten hold 0.1% to 0.15% of the sample.

Donors were healthy HIV-negative adults with no recently reported acute infections or vaccinations. Every donor was a Caucasian adult residing in Nashville, Tennessee, USA. Magnetic negative selection was used to enrich CD4+ T cells, after which naive cells were positively selected on CD45RA and the negative fraction became the memory subset. Blood was obtained by leukapheresis, after which PBMCs were separated by Ficoll-Histopaque density gradient centrifugation and cryopreserved in liquid nitrogen vapor phase. Analytical flow cytometry was used to check the purity and quantity of each magnetically sorted T cell population. Each sorted fraction had its genomic DNA isolated and then quantified by UV absorbance on a Nanodrop 2000c.

The sequencing input was naive CD4+ T cells sorted from blood. According to the study, the label for this sample's cell subset or site signals: CD45RA+ positively selected. The sequence was obtained from a man younger than 35 in good health. Rearrangement joined TRBV19 to TRBJ1-3, with the D gene uncertain. Here the CDR3 is given as CASKRRTAISGNTIYF. The bases read TGTGCCAGTAAAAGGAGGACCGCGATCTCTGGAAACACCATATATTTT.